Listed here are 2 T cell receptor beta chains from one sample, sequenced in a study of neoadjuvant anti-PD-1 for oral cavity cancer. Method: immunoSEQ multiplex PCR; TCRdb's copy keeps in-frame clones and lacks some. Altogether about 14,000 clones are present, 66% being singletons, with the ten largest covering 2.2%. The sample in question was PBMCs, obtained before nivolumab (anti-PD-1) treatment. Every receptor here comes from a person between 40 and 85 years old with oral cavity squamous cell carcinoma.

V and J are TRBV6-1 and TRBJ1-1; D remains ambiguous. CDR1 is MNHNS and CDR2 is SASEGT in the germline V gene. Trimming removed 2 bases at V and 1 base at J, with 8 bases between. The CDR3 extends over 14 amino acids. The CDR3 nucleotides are TGTGCCAGCAGTGAATATCGGGGGAACACTGAAGCTTTCTTT. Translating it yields CASSEYRGNTEAFF.

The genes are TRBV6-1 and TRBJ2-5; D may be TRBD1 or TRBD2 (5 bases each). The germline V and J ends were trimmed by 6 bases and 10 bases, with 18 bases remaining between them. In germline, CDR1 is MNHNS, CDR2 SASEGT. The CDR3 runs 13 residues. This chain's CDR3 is CASRVKQEDGQYF. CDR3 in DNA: TGTGCCAGCAGGGTCAAACAGGAGGACGGCCAGTACTTC.